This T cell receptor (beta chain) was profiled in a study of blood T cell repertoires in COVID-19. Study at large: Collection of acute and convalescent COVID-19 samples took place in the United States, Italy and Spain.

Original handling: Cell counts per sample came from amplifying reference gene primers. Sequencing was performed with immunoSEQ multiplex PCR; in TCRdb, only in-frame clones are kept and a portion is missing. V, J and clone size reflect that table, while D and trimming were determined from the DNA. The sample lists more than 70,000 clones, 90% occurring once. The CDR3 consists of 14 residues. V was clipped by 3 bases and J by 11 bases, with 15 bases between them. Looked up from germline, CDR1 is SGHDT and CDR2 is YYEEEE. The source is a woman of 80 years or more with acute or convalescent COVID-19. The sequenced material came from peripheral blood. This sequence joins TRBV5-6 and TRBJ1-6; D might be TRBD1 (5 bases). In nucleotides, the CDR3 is TGTGCCAGCAGCTCCCCATGGGGGAGGCCACCCCTCCACTTT. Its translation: CASSSPWGRPPLHF. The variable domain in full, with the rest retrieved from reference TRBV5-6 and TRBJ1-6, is DAGVTQSPTHLIKTRGQQVTLRCSPKSGHDTVSWYQQALGQGPQFIFQYYEEEERQRGNFPDRFSGHQFPNYSSELNVNALLLGDSALYLCASSSPWGRPPLHFGNGTRLTVT.